A single sample is the source of the 21 T cell receptor beta chains below, sequenced in a study of blood T cell repertoires in COVID-19. Method: immunoSEQ multiplex PCR; TCRdb's copy keeps in-frame clones and lacks some. This repertoire shows around 200,000 clones, 85% to 90% found once; its top ten account for roughly 1.2%. The specimen sequenced was PBMCs or T cells enriched from blood (not recorded which). These receptor sequences come from a man aged 25-45 years who had recovered from COVID-19.

V usage is TRBV7-7 and J usage is TRBJ2-5, with a weak D call TRBD2 (5 bases). The CDR3 has 15 residues. The germline CDR1 and CDR2 sequences are SSHAT and FNYEAQ (reference sequence). CDR3 sequence (DNA): TGTGCTATCGCGGGCGAGAAGGGCAGGAGAGAGACCCAGTACTTC. It translates to CAIAGEKGRRETQYF.

The genes are TRBV11-2 and TRBJ2-1, with D unclear. CDR1 is SGHAT and CDR2 is FQNNGV in the germline V gene. This CDR3 spans 12 amino acids. V gave up 4 bases and J gave up 6 bases, with 7 bases separating them. The CDR3 DNA reads as TGTGCCAGCAGCTATTCTCCCAATGAGCAGTTCTTC. Protein: CASSYSPNEQFF.

This chain connects TRBV7-2 to TRBJ2-1, with 8 bases lining up with TRBD2. Germline CDR1 SGHTA, CDR2 FQGNSA. V shed 8 bases, J shed 3 bases, and the junction held 9 bases outside the gene matches. There are 15 residues in the CDR3. The CDR3 loop reads CASQEEAGDYNEQFF. The CDR3 DNA sequence: TGTGCCAGCCAAGAGGAAGCGGGGGACTACAATGAGCAGTTCTTC.

The chain carries TRBV9 and TRBJ1-1; 7 bases align to TRBD1. V lost 4 bases to trimming and J lost 4 bases; unmatched junction nucleotides: 7. Germline loops: CDR1 SGDLS, CDR2 YYNGEE. The CDR3 length is 14 residues. This chain's CDR3 is CASSFTTGATEAFF. The CDR3 nucleotides read TGTGCCAGCAGCTTCACAACAGGGGCCACTGAAGCTTTCTTT.

The chain combines TRBV5-6 with TRBJ2-7; TRBD2 matches at 10 bases. Unmatched junction bases numbered 7, after V lost 4 bases and J lost 0 bases. The germline CDR1 and CDR2 sequences are SGHDT and YYEEEE. The CDR3 consists of 16 residues. This CDR3 reads CASSILAGAISYEQYF. CDR3 coding DNA: TGTGCCAGCAGCATCCTAGCGGGGGCCATCTCCTACGAGCAGTACTTC.

This clone was seen just once. This chain links TRBV27 with TRBJ2-7, with a weak D call TRBD1 (5 bases). V lost 3 bases to trimming and J lost 6 bases, with 12 bases between them. CDR3 size: 13 residues. Germline CDR1 MNHEY, CDR2 SMNVEV (reference sequence). CDR3 in amino acids: CASSLGLQFEQYF. Written as DNA, the CDR3 is TGTGCCAGCAGTTTGGGGCTTCAATTCGAGCAGTACTTC.

The rearrangement joins TRBV18 to TRBJ2-5; D perhaps matches TRBD1 (7 bases). V was shortened by 6 bases and J by 9 bases, with 26 bases between the two germline ends. Germline lookup yields CDR1 KGHSH and CDR2 LQKENI. There are 16 residues in the CDR3. CDR3 sequence: CASSFHRGGNRDSQYF. The CDR3 DNA sequence: TGTGCCAGCTCTTTTCACAGGGGAGGAAATAGAGATTCCCAGTACTTC.

Here the CDR3 DNA reads TGTGCCTGGAGTATGTCAGCGAACACCGGGGAGCTGTTTTTT. This codes for CAWSMSANTGELFF. The chain combines TRBV30 with TRBJ2-2; D unresolved. CDR3 size: 14 residues. In germline, CDR1 is GTSNPN, CDR2 SVGIG (reference sequence). The V and J ends lost 2 bases and 0 bases respectively, with 7 bases between them. Drawing the rest from reference TRBV30 and TRBJ2-2, the complete variable domain is SQTIHQWPATLVQPVGSPLSLECTVEGTSNPNLYWYRQAAGRGLQLLFYSVGIGQISSEVPQNLSASRPQDRQFILSSKKLLLSDSGFYLCAWSMSANTGELFFGEGSRLTVL.

V and J are TRBV11-2 and TRBJ1-3; 7 nucleotides agree with TRBD1. V shed 5 bases and J 0 bases; nucleotides not matched to a gene: 4. This CDR3 comprises 15 residues. Germline CDR1 is SGHAT and CDR2 is FQNNGV. CDR3 in DNA: TGTGCCAGCAGCCGACAGGGAAGCTCTGGAAACACCATATATTTT. Translating it yields CASSRQGSSGNTIYF.

The chain uses TRBV6-2 or TRBV6-3 and TRBJ1-6, with TRBD1 identical over 10 bases. The CDR3 extends over 15 amino acids. Losses at the gene ends were 3 bases for V and 10 bases for J; bases not matched to a gene: 6. Germline V gives CDR1 MNHEY, CDR2 SVGEGT. For the CDR3, the DNA is TGTGCCAGCAGTTATGGGGACAGGGGCGGCTCACCCCTCCACTTT. It encodes CASSYGDRGGSPLHF.

The chain carries TRBV15 and TRBJ2-2; 8 nucleotides match TRBD1. The germline V gene has CDR1 LNHNV and CDR2 YYDKDF (reference sequence). The CDR3 covers 15 residues. Trimming took 7 bases from V and 0 from J; bases not matched to a gene: 4. The chain's CDR3 is CATKADRANTGELFF. CDR3 sequence (DNA): TGTGCCACCAAAGCGGACAGGGCGAACACCGGGGAGCTGTTTTTT.

The chain combines TRBV28 with TRBJ2-1, with 8 bases aligning to TRBD2. With V trimmed by 2 bases and J by 4 bases, 10 bases remained unmatched. Germline CDR1 and CDR2: MDHEN and SYDVKM. This CDR3 comprises 17 residues. CDR3 nucleotide sequence: TGTGCCAGCAGTTTAAGGGTCGCTAGCGGGCTTTACAATGAGCAGTTCTTC. It translates to CASSLRVASGLYNEQFF. The complete variable domain, with remaining parts taken from reference TRBV28 and TRBJ2-1, reads DVKVTQSSRYLVKRTGEKVFLECVQDMDHENMFWYRQDPGLGLRLIYFSYDVKMKEKGDIPEGYSVSREKKERFSLILESASTNQTSMYLCASSLRVASGLYNEQFFGPGTRLTVL.

The V and J genes are TRBV9 and TRBJ2-5, with TRBD1 matching over 8 bases. Germline V gene sequence: CDR1 SGDLS, CDR2 YYNGEE. The V gene end was trimmed by 3 bases and the J gene end by 3 bases; junction bases not matched to a gene: 4. The CDR3 runs 14 residues. This CDR3 reads CASSGRQGKETQYF. In DNA, the CDR3 is TGTGCCAGCAGCGGAAGACAGGGGAAAGAGACCCAGTACTTC.

The chain joins TRBV9 to TRBJ1-1; 8 nucleotides agree with TRBD1. Germline CDR1 SGDLS, CDR2 YYNGEE. Trimming at V came to 3 bases and at J to 3 bases, leaving 7 bases not matched to a gene. This CDR3 has 15 amino acids. CDR3 loop: CASSDQGAPDTEAFF. CDR3 bases: TGTGCCAGCAGCGATCAGGGGGCGCCGGACACTGAAGCTTTCTTT.

The CDR3 nucleotides are TGTGCCAGCAGTTTCGGGGGGCGCGAGCAGTACTTC. Amino acid sequence: CASSFGGREQYF. The chain links TRBV28 to TRBJ2-7; tentative D call: TRBD2 (7 bases). Trimming took 3 bases from V and 6 from J, leaving 9 bases between them. Germline V gene data show CDR1 as MDHEN and CDR2 as SYDVKM. The CDR3 has 12 amino acids.

This clone was recorded once. The J gene is TRBJ2-2, the V gene TRBV5-4, with 9 bases that match TRBD1. CDR3 length: 15 residues. Trimming cost V 3 bases and J 5 bases; bases outside gene matches: 5. Per the germline V gene, CDR1 is SGHNT and CDR2 is YYREEE (reference sequence). Here the CDR3 reads CASSSGGQGTGELFF. CDR3 in DNA: TGTGCCAGCAGCTCGGGGGGACAGGGAACCGGGGAGCTGTTTTTT. Filled out from reference TRBV5-4 and TRBJ2-2, the complete variable domain reads ETGVTQSPTHLIKTRGQQVTLRCSSQSGHNTVSWYQQALGQGPQFIFQYYREEENGRGNFPPRFSGLQFPNYSSELNVNALELDDSALYLCASSSGGQGTGELFFGEGSRLTVL.

The V call is TRBV7-6, the J call TRBJ2-5; D is undetermined. CDR3 length: 15 amino acids. With 1 base removed from V and 1 base from J, the gap between germline ends came to 10 bases. Germline V lookup: CDR1 SGHVS, CDR2 FNYEAQ. The CDR3 here is CASSLGSAGQETQYF. CDR3 nucleotides: TGTGCCAGCAGCTTAGGGTCGGCAGGCCAAGAGACCCAGTACTTC. The complete variable domain, with remaining parts taken from reference TRBV7-6 and TRBJ2-5, reads GAGVSQSPRYKVTKRGQDVALRCDPISGHVSLYWYRQALGQGPEFLTYFNYEAQQDKSGLPNDRFSAERPEGSISTLTIQRTEQRDSAMYRCASSLGSAGQETQYFGPGTRLLVL.

The V and J genes are TRBV9 and TRBJ1-5; D remains unclear. The ends were cut back, 0 bases at V and 0 bases at J, with 10 bases in the middle. CDR1 and CDR2 (germline): SGDLS, YYNGEE. The CDR3 is 16 residues long. CDR3 sequence reads: CASSVAGSYSNQPQHF. CDR3 nucleotides: TGTGCCAGCAGCGTAGCCGGGAGTTATAGCAATCAGCCCCAGCATTTT.

The V and J genes are TRBV12-5 and TRBJ2-1; 10 positions match TRBD2. The germline V gene has CDR1 LGHNT and CDR2 FRNRAP. V was clipped by 3 bases and J by 3 bases; unmatched bases: 17. The CDR3 length is 20 residues. The CDR3 here is CASGFWGLDRTSGNYNEQFF. CDR3 DNA sequence: TGTGCTAGTGGTTTTTGGGGCCTGGACAGGACTAGCGGAAACTACAATGAGCAGTTCTTC.

The chain employs TRBV18 and TRBJ1-6; 7 positions agree with TRBD1. Trimming at V came to 3 bases and at J to 0 bases, leaving 14 bases not matched to a gene. The CDR3 length is 20 residues. CDR1 KGHSH and CDR2 LQKENI come from the germline V gene. The CDR3 here is CASSPRRGQEVNSYNSPLHF. CDR3 nucleotides: TGTGCCAGCTCACCTCGTAGGGGGCAGGAGGTTAACTCCTATAATTCACCCCTCCACTTT.

The rearrangement uses TRBV4-1 and TRBJ2-7; TRBD1 is a possible D gene (6 bases). Per germline, CDR1 MGHRA and CDR2 YSYEKL. The CDR3 length is 13 residues. V was pared by 1 base and J by 3 bases, with 7 bases between. In nucleotides, the CDR3 is TGCGCCAGCAGCCAAGTCAGGGGCTACGAGCAGTACTTC. This codes for CASSQVRGYEQYF.